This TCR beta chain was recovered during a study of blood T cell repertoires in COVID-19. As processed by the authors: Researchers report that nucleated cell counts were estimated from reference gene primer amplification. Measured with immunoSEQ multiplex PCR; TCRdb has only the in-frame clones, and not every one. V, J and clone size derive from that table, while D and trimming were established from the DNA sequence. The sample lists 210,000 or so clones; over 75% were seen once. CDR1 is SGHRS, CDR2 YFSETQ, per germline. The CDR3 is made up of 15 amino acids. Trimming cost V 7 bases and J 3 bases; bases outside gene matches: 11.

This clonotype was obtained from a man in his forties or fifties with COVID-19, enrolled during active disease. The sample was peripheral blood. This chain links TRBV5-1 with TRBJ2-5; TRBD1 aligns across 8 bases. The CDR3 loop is CASRARTGPEETQYF. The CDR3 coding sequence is TGCGCCAGCCGAGCCCGGACAGGGCCAGAAGAGACCCAGTACTTC.